The present T cell receptor (beta chain) was sequenced within a study of read filtering for tumor transcriptome and immune sequencing. At the level of the study: DNase treatment preceded whole-transcriptome library preparation.

This clonotype was observed at least ten times. Molecular barcoded adaptors covering alpha/delta and beta/gamma chains were used on approximately 440 ng RNA. TCRdb analysed the reads with MiXCR anew, one entry per CDR3 protein. The sample yields around 60,000 distinct CDR3 sequences, about a fifth seen once. The CDR3 extends over 14 amino acids. Germline lookup yields CDR1 SQVTM and CDR2 ANQGSEA. The V end was cut by 4 bases, the J end by 3 bases, with 16 bases between. The chain is built from TRBV29-1 and TRBJ2-7; perhaps TRBD2 as D (6 bases). The sequenced sample consisted of a population of CD138-negative cells sorted from bone marrow. The sequence derives from a donor aged 40 or older with multiple myeloma. The CDR3 loop reads CSVAPGSISYEQYF. In nucleotides, the CDR3 is TGCAGCGTTGCCCCCGGGAGCATCAGCTACGAGCAGTACTTC.